The 14 T cell receptor beta chains below all came from one sample that was sequenced in a study of blood T cell repertoires in COVID-19. Generated by immunoSEQ multiplex PCR, the TCRdb table keeps only in-frame clones and is missing some. The profile shows around 58,000 clones, around four fifths of them singletons. The sample comprised peripheral blood. The receptors here all came from a human donor in a cohort sampled during active COVID-19.

DNA of the CDR3: TGTGCCAGCAGTTACTCGACAGGACGGGACATTCAGTACTTC. This codes for CASSYSTGRDIQYF. This chain links TRBV6-5 with TRBJ2-4, with a weak D call TRBD1 (6 bases). This CDR3 contains 14 residues. Trimming removed 0 bases at V and 8 bases at J, with 11 bases between. Looked up from germline, CDR1 is MNHEY and CDR2 is SVGAGI.

The rearrangement joins TRBV3-1 (or the pseudogene TRBV3-2) to TRBJ1-2; possible D gene TRBD1, 6 bases. The CDR3 runs 13 residues. Trimming shortened V by 8 bases and J by 7 bases, and 17 bases separated the two germline ends. In germline, CDR1 is LGHDT, CDR2 YNNKEL (reference sequence). CDR3 in amino acids: CASQNKGVSGYTF. The CDR3, as DNA: TGTGCCAGCCAGAACAAGGGGGTGTCTGGCTACACCTTC.

In this sample, this clone is medium-sized. The J gene is TRBJ2-3, the V gene TRBV6-5; TRBD2 matches at 12 bases. Germline CDR1 and CDR2: MNHEY and SVGAGI. Unmatched junction bases numbered 5, after V lost 2 bases and J lost 5 bases. The CDR3 spans 16 residues. DNA for the CDR3: TGTGCCAGCAGTTACCTAGCGGGGGGGCCTGTAGATACGCAGTATTTT. Translated, it gives CASSYLAGGPVDTQYF.

The rearrangement links TRBV6-6 to TRBJ2-4; D may be TRBD2 (5 bases). Trimming shortened V by 4 bases and J by 6 bases, and 16 bases separated the two germline ends. This CDR3 is built from 15 residues. Per germline, CDR1 MNHNY and CDR2 SVGAGI (reference sequence). In nucleotides, the CDR3 is TGTGCCAGCAGTTCAGGAGGTATTGAAGTAAACATTCAGTACTTC. This translates into CASSSGGIEVNIQYF.

This chain links TRBV9 with TRBJ2-3, with a weak D call TRBD2 (6 bases). CDR1 and CDR2 (germline): SGDLS, YYNGEE. Trimming stripped 0 bases from V and 3 bases from J, with 14 bases between. This CDR3 region has 16 residues. As DNA, the CDR3 is TGTGCCAGCAGCGTAGAGTTGGACGCGGGGACAGATACGCAGTATTTT. Amino acid sequence: CASSVELDAGTDTQYF. The full variable domain, with the rest looked up from reference TRBV9 and TRBJ2-3, is DSGVTQTPKHLITATGQRVTLRCSPRSGDLSVYWYQQSLDQGLQFLIQYYNGEERAKGNILERFSAQQFPDLHSELNLSSLELGDSALYFCASSVELDAGTDTQYFGPGTRLTVL.

The J gene is TRBJ1-4, the V gene TRBV4-1, with 8 bases fitting TRBD1. Losses at the gene ends were 1 base for V and 8 bases for J; bases not matched to a gene: 12. CDR1 is MGHRA, CDR2 YSYEKL, per germline. The CDR3 is 17 amino acids. Here the CDR3 DNA reads TGCGCCAGCAGCCAAGGGGGACAGGCCAGCCGCCGGGAAAAACTGTTTTTT. This codes for CASSQGGQASRREKLFF.

V is TRBV4-2 and J is TRBJ2-2; no reliable D call. The CDR3 is made up of 16 amino acids. Trimming shortened V by 1 base and J by 4 bases, and 13 bases separated the two germline ends. Germline V lookup: CDR1 LGHNA, CDR2 YNFKEQ. The CDR3: CASSQATAATTGELFF. DNA for the CDR3: TGTGCCAGCAGCCAAGCGACTGCAGCCACCACCGGGGAGCTGTTTTTT.

The V gene is TRBV20-1, the J gene TRBJ2-7, with TRBD2 as a possible D gene (5 bases). Per germline, CDR1 DFQATT and CDR2 SNEGSKA (reference sequence). The CDR3 loop spans 11 amino acids. In DNA form, the CDR3 reads TGCAGCCCGGGGTCTTCCTACGAGCAGTACTTC. The encoded protein is CSPGSSYEQYF.

V is TRBV5-1 and J is TRBJ2-7; 9 bases agree with TRBD2. Germline CDR1 reads SGHRS; CDR2 reads YFSETQ. V trimming: 4 bases; J trimming: 2 bases; junction bases outside the gene matches: 7. CDR3 length equals 15 residues. The DNA of the CDR3 is TGCGCCAGCAGCGAGGTAGCGGGGGCTACCTACGAGCAGTACTTC. This translates into CASSEVAGATYEQYF.

V and J are TRBV6-5 and TRBJ2-5; 8 nucleotides agree with TRBD2. The CDR3 consists of 13 residues. CDR1 MNHEY and CDR2 SVGAGI come from the germline V gene. After removal of 5 bases from V and 7 bases from J, the junction contained 6 bases not matched to a gene. CDR3 loop: CASSTAGGGTQYF. CDR3 nucleotide sequence: TGTGCCAGCAGTACTGCCGGGGGGGGGACCCAGTACTTC.

The V and J genes are TRBV7-9 and TRBJ1-2, with 9 bases identical to TRBD1. The CDR3 runs 14 residues. The J segment lost 5 bases and the V segment lost 5 bases, leaving 6 bases of the junction unmatched. Germline CDR1 and CDR2: SEHNR and FQNEAQ (reference sequence). Here the CDR3 DNA reads TGTGCCAGCAGCCCCACGGGGACAGGGTATGGCTACACCTTC. Protein sequence: CASSPTGTGYGYTF.

The chain uses TRBV27 and TRBJ1-1, with D possibly TRBD1 on 6 matching bases. The CDR3 sequence is 19 residues long. The germline CDR1 and CDR2 sequences are MNHEY and SMNVEV (reference sequence). V lost 6 bases to trimming and J lost 7 bases, with 33 bases between them. CDR3 sequence (DNA): TGTGCCAGCAGCTTTAAGGTCCTCAGGGGATTAAGCGGGGGATATGAAGCTTTCTTT. Its translation: CASSFKVLRGLSGGYEAFF.

V and J are TRBV5-1 and TRBJ1-1; 8 bases line up with TRBD1. This CDR3 spans 15 amino acids. Losses at the gene ends were 0 bases for V and 6 bases for J; bases not matched to a gene: 7. From germline, CDR1 is SGHRS and CDR2 YFSETQ. CDR3 region: CASSLGGQGSSEAFF. The CDR3, as DNA: TGCGCCAGCAGCTTGGGTGGACAGGGAAGCTCTGAAGCTTTCTTT.

This chain links TRBV6-4 with TRBJ1-1; no clear D gene. Looked up from germline, CDR1 is MRHNA and CDR2 is SNTAGT. This CDR3 is built from 13 residues. The V end lost 6 bases, the J end lost 1 base, and 9 bases lay between the germline ends. Here the CDR3 reads CASRTTENTEAFF. Here the CDR3 DNA reads TGTGCCAGCAGGACTACGGAGAACACTGAAGCTTTCTTT.